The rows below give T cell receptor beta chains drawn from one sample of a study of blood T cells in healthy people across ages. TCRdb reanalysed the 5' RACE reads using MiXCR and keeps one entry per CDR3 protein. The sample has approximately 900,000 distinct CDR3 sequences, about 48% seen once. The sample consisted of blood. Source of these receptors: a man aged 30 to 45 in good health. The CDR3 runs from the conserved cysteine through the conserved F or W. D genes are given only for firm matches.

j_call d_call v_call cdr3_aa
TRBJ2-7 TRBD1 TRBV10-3 CAISVLTGGHYEQYF
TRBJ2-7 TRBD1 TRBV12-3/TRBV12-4 CAIRQGSSYEQYF
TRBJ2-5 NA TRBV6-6 CASSLQQETQYF
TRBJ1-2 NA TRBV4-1 CASSQEYGSADNYGYTF
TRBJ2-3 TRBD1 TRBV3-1 CASSQRGLLTDTQYF
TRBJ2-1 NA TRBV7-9 CASTPVYNEQFF
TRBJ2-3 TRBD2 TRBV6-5 CASSSRGLAGGPTDTQYF
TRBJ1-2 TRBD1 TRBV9 CASSETGRSGGYTF
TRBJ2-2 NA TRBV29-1 CSANVRYTGELFF
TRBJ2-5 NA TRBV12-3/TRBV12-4 CASSPARGRTAQETQYF
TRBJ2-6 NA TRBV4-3 CASSQDRGGTDSGANVLTF